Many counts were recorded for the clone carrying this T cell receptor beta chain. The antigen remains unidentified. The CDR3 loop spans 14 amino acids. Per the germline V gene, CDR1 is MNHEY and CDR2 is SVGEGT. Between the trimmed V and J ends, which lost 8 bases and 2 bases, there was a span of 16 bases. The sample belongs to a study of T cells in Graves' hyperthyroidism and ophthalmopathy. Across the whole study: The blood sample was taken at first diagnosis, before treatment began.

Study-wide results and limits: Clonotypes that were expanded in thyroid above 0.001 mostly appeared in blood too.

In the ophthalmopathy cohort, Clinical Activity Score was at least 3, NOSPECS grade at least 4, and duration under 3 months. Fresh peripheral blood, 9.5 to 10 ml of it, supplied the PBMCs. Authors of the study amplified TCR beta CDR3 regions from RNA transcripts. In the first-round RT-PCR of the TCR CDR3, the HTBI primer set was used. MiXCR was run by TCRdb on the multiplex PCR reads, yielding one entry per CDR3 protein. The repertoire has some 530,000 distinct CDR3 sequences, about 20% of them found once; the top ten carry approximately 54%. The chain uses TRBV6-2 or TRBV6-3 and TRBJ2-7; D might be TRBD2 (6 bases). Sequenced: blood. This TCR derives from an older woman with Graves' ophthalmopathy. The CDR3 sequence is CASQLAGWPYEQYF. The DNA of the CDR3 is TGTGCCAGCCAACTCGCGGGATGGCCCTACGAGCAGTACTTC.